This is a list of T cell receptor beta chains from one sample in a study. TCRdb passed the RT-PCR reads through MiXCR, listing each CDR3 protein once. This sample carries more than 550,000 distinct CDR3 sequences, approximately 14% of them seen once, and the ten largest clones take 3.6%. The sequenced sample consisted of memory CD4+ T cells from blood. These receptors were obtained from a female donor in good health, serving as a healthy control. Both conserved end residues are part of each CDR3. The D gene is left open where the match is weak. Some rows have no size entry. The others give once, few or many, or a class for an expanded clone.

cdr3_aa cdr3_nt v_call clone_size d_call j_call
CASSFGRASYEQYF TGTGCCAGCAGTTTTGGACGAGCCTCCTACGAGCAGTACTTC TRBV12-3/TRBV12-4 few NA TRBJ2-7
CASSRLAGGPYEQYF TGTGCCAGCAGTCGACTAGCGGGAGGGCCCTACGAGCAGTACTTC TRBV28 NA TRBD2 TRBJ2-7
CASSQDRGLEQYF TGTGCCAGCAGCCAAGATAGGGGACTCGAGCAGTACTTC TRBV3-1 NA NA TRBJ2-7
CASSWSGRGNEQFF TGTGCCAGCAGCTGGAGCGGGAGGGGAAATGAGCAGTTCTTC TRBV2 few TRBD2 TRBJ2-1
CAISGATSGGLNEQFF TGTGCCATCAGTGGAGCGACTAGCGGGGGCCTTAATGAGCAGTTCTTC TRBV10-3 NA TRBD2 TRBJ2-1
CIARVRQDSNQPQHF TGCATTGCTAGAGTACGACAAGATAGCAATCAGCCCCAGCATTTT TRBV20-1 NA NA TRBJ1-5
CASSRSTGGGNTIYF TGTGCCAGCAGTAGATCCACAGGGGGAGGAAACACCATATATTTT TRBV6-5 many TRBD1 TRBJ1-3
CASSSRPAGGAYEQYF TGTGCCAGCAGCTCTCGGCCAGCGGGAGGCGCCTACGAGCAGTACTTC TRBV7-2 few TRBD2 TRBJ2-7
CASSAQGQGNTEAFF TGTGCCAGCAGCGCCCAAGGACAGGGCAACACTGAAGCTTTCTTT TRBV9 NA TRBD1 TRBJ1-1
CASSLQDSSTDMQYF TGCGCCAGCAGCTTACAGGACTCTAGCACAGATATGCAGTATTTT TRBV5-1 NA NA TRBJ2-3
CAISESRVRRSGELFF TGTGCCATCAGTGAGTCGCGGGTTAGGAGGTCCGGGGAGCTGTTTTTT TRBV10-3 few NA TRBJ2-2
CSARVDYIEQYF TGCAGTGCTAGAGTGGACTACATCGAGCAGTACTTC TRBV20-1 few NA TRBJ2-7
CASSDPGGVGDTQYF TGTGCCAGCAGCGACCCCGGCGGGGTGGGAGATACGCAGTATTTT TRBV9 NA NA TRBJ2-3
CASSLTGSSGADYTF TGTGCCAGCAGTTTAACAGGCTCGTCGGGCGCTGACTACACCTTC TRBV12-3/TRBV12-4 NA NA TRBJ1-2
CSARGLAGPFAYNEQFF TGCAGTGCTAGAGGCTTAGCGGGACCTTTCGCCTACAATGAGCAGTTCTTC TRBV20-1 few TRBD2 TRBJ2-1
CSARDRTGRAGNTIYF TGCAGTGCTAGAGATCGAACAGGGAGGGCTGGAAACACCATATATTTT TRBV20-1 NA NA TRBJ1-3
CAINTGLAGSNEQFF TGTGCCATCAATACGGGACTAGCGGGGAGCAATGAGCAGTTCTTC TRBV10-3 many TRBD2 TRBJ2-1
CATSDSLTQETQYF TGTGCCACCAGTGATTCTCTAACCCAAGAGACCCAGTACTTC TRBV24-1 NA NA TRBJ2-5
CASHRLMDEKLFF TGTGCCAGCCACAGATTAATGGATGAAAAACTGTTTTTT TRBV7-9 NA NA TRBJ1-4
CASSFLGTGAYNEQFF TGTGCCAGCAGCTTCCTCGGGACAGGGGCCTACAATGAGCAGTTCTTC TRBV7-3 NA TRBD1 TRBJ2-1
CASSYTKGLGKETQYF TGTGCCAGCAGTTACACAAAGGGACTAGGAAAAGAGACCCAGTACTTC TRBV6-5 many TRBD2 TRBJ2-5
CAISLLGRLDTEAFF TGCGCCATCAGCTTGTTAGGCAGGCTGGACACTGAAGCTTTCTTT TRBV5-1 NA NA TRBJ1-1
CASTLGGIGNQPQHF TGTGCCAGCACCCTGGGGGGGATAGGAAATCAGCCCCAGCATTTT TRBV6-2/TRBV6-3 NA NA TRBJ1-5
CSAPQRDNEKLFF TGCAGTGCACCCCAGCGTGATAATGAAAAACTGTTTTTT TRBV20-1 NA NA TRBJ1-4
CSAPRDTGSYNEQFF TGCAGCGCCCCCCGGGACACAGGGTCCTACAATGAGCAGTTCTTC TRBV29-1 many NA TRBJ2-1
CSARTSYEQYF TGCAGCGCCCGCACAAGTTACGAGCAGTACTTC TRBV20-1 many NA TRBJ2-7
CASRSGTIVETQYF TGTGCCAGCAGGTCCGGGACGATAGTGGAGACCCAGTACTTC TRBV6-2/TRBV6-3 NA NA TRBJ2-5
CAWSVPGNQPQHF TGTGCCTGGAGTGTTCCGGGGAATCAGCCCCAGCATTTT TRBV30 few NA TRBJ1-5
CASSGQGSEGYTF TGTGCCAGCAGCGGACAGGGGTCGGAAGGCTACACCTTC TRBV3-1 NA TRBD1 TRBJ1-2
CASSVGVGTEAFF TGTGCCAGCAGCGTAGGGGTGGGCACTGAAGCTTTCTTT TRBV9 NA NA TRBJ1-1
CASSRTGGGAAGELFF TGTGCCAGCAGTCGGACCGGCGGGGGGGCGGCCGGGGAGCTGTTTTTT TRBV6-2/TRBV6-3 few TRBD2 TRBJ2-2
CSALRSLAGGLRSKTQYF TGCAGTGCGCTACGATCCTTAGCGGGAGGACTCCGGTCGAAGACCCAGTACTTC TRBV20-1 few TRBD2 TRBJ2-5
CASSQLRTGPGNTIYF TGCGCCAGCAGCCAACTTAGGACAGGGCCGGGAAACACCATATATTTT TRBV4-3 many TRBD1 TRBJ1-3
CASSPRVESYEQYF TGTGCCAGCAGCCCGAGGGTCGAATCCTACGAGCAGTACTTC TRBV7-9 few NA TRBJ2-7
CASSPSGVREDTYEQYF TGTGCCAGCAGCCCCTCCGGTGTGCGGGAGGATACCTACGAGCAGTACTTC TRBV7-8 few TRBD2 TRBJ2-7
CASLRDRVTGANVMTF TGTGCCAGCCTCCGGGACAGGGTCACTGGGGCCAACGTCATGACTTTC TRBV7-2 NA TRBD1 TRBJ2-6
CASSQAGVGNEKLFF TGCGCCAGCAGCCAAGCCGGGGTGGGCAATGAAAAACTGTTTTTT TRBV4-1 NA NA TRBJ1-4
CASSLGPSEETQYF TGCGCCAGCAGCTTGGGTCCTAGCGAAGAGACCCAGTACTTC TRBV5-1 NA NA TRBJ2-5
CASGGTDPLRGYTF TGTGCCAGCGGGGGGACAGACCCGTTGAGGGGCTACACCTTC TRBV5-6 many TRBD1 TRBJ1-2
CASSFGGDGYTF TGTGCCAGCAGTTTCGGGGGGGATGGCTACACCTTC TRBV12-3/TRBV12-4 many NA TRBJ1-2
CASSQINNQPQHF TGTGCCAGCAGTCAGATTAACAATCAGCCCCAGCATTTT TRBV6-1 many NA TRBJ1-5
CASSVDWGNTDTQYF TGTGCCAGCAGCGTAGACTGGGGAAACACAGATACGCAGTATTTT TRBV9 NA NA TRBJ2-3
CASSLDLSGFTDTQYF TGTGCCAGCAGCTTAGACCTGTCGGGATTTACAGATACGCAGTATTTT TRBV7-8 many NA TRBJ2-3
CASSLFEGHEQYF TGTGCCAGCAGTTTGTTTGAGGGCCACGAGCAGTACTTC TRBV12-3/TRBV12-4 many NA TRBJ2-7
CAITREGPYNEQFF TGTGCCATCACCCGGGAGGGACCCTACAATGAGCAGTTCTTC TRBV10-3 many TRBD2 TRBJ2-1
CSARGLLSGSYEQYF TGCAGTGCTAGAGGGTTGCTTAGCGGGAGCTACGAGCAGTACTTC TRBV20-1 few TRBD2 TRBJ2-7
CASSYSSHQPQHF TGTGCCAGCAGTTACTCGAGCCATCAGCCCCAGCATTTT TRBV6-5 NA NA TRBJ1-5
CSGARLAGDEQYF TGCAGCGGTGCCAGACTAGCGGGAGACGAGCAGTACTTC TRBV29-1 many TRBD2 TRBJ2-7
CASSLRSGGEFDTQYF TGTGCCAGCAGCCTTAGGTCCGGGGGCGAGTTTGATACGCAGTATTTT TRBV4-2 few NA TRBJ2-3
CAGGTSNTGELFF TGTGCCGGGGGAACTTCGAACACCGGGGAGCTGTTTTTT TRBV2 NA NA TRBJ2-2
CSARELGYEQYF TGCAGTGCTAGGGAACTAGGATACGAGCAGTACTTC TRBV20-1 NA NA TRBJ2-7